This T cell receptor (beta chain) was sequenced for a study of a mutant IDH1 vaccine in newly diagnosed glioma. Looking at the study overall: Before enrollment, patients got radiotherapy alone, temozolomide alone, or mostly the combination. General study points: Variations in leading peripheral T cell clonotypes appeared to have no connection with pseudoprogression. Immune responses induced by the vaccine were seen in over 80% of patients, spanning multiple MHC alleles.

The time point was: baseline, week 1 (first vaccination visit). Treatment specified: pre-vaccination baseline after standard-of-care therapy. Donor diagnoses consisted of new WHO grade 3 or 4 IDH1-mutant, ATRX-lost astrocytomas. Concerning this clone itself: The antigen remains undetermined.

TCRdb keeps only in-frame clones here, not all; method: immunoSEQ multiplex PCR. This sample has about 100,000 clones, with around 80% found just once. This sequence was found in a man aged 40-49 years with glioma. The source was PBMCs, collected from a glioma patient treated with radiotherapy, temozolomide or both.

CDR3 in amino acids: CASSLAPQRGQYF. CDR3 nucleotide sequence: TGTGCCAGCAGCTTGGCCCCCCAGCGAGGGCAGTATTTT. V and J are TRBV7-2 and TRBJ2-3, with D uncertain. CDR3 length equals 13 residues. V was trimmed by 3 bases and J by 11 bases, leaving 15 bases between them. Germline CDR1 and CDR2: SGHTA and FQGNSA.